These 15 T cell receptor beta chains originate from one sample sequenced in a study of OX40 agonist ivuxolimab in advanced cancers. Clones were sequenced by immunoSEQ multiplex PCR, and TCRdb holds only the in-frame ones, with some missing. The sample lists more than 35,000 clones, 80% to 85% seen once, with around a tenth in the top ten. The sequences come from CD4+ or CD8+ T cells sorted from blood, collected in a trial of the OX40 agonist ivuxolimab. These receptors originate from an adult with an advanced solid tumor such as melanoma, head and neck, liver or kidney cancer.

The CDR3 DNA is TGCGCCAGCAGCTTGGAAGGTCAGGGGCAGACACCCCTCCACTTT. The encoded protein is CASSLEGQGQTPLHF. This sequence joins TRBV5-1 and TRBJ1-6; tentative D call: TRBD1 (6 bases). The CDR3 covers 15 residues. From germline, CDR1 is SGHRS and CDR2 YFSETQ. V lost 0 bases and J 11 bases, leaving 15 bases between the germline ends.

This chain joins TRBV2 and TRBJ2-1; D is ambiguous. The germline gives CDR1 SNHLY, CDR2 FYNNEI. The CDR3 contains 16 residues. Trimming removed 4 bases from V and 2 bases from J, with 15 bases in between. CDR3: CASSAALRQAYNEQFF. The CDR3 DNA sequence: TGTGCCAGCAGTGCCGCTTTGCGGCAGGCCTACAATGAGCAGTTCTTC.

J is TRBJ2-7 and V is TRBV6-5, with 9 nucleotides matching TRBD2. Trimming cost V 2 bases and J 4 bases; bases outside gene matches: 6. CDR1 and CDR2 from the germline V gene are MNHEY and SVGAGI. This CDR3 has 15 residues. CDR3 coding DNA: TGTGCCAGCAGTTACGCCGATAGCGGGAGTTACGAGCAGTACTTC. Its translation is CASSYADSGSYEQYF.

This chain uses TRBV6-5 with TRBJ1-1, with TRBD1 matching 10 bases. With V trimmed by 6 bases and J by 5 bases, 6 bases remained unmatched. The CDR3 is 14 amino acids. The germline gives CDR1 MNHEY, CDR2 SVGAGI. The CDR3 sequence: CASSRRDRGTEAFF. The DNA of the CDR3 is TGTGCCAGCAGCCGAAGGGACAGGGGTACTGAAGCTTTCTTT.

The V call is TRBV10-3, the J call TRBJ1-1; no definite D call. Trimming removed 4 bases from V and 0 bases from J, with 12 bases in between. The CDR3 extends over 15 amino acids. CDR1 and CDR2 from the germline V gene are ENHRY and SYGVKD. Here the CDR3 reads CAISGLEGLNTEAFF. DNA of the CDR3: TGTGCCATCAGTGGTTTGGAGGGTTTGAACACTGAAGCTTTCTTT.

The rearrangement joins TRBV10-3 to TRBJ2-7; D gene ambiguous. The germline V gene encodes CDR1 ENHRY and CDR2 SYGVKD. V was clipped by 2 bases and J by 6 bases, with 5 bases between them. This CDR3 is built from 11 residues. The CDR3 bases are TGTGCCATCAGTGAGGGATTCGAGCAGTACTTC. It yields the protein CAISEGFEQYF.

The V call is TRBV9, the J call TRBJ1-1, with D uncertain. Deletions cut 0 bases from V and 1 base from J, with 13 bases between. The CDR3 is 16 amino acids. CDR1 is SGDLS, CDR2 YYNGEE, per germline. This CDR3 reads CASSVGDSGQNTEAFF. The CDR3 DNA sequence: TGTGCCAGCAGCGTAGGGGATAGCGGGCAGAACACTGAAGCTTTCTTT.

The CDR3 nucleotides are TGCGCCAGCAGAATGGGGGGACTAGCGCCTTCCTACGAGCAGTACTTC. Protein sequence: CASRMGGLAPSYEQYF. This rearrangement joins TRBV10-2 to TRBJ2-7; 10 bases are a match to TRBD2. The CDR3 covers 16 residues. The V and J ends lost 6 bases and 1 base, in that order; junction bases with no gene match: 9. Germline loops: CDR1 WSHSY, CDR2 SAAADI.

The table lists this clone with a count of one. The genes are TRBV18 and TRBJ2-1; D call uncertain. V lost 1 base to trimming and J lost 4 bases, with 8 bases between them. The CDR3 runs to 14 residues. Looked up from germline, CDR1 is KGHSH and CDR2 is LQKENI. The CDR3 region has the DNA TGTGCCAGCTCACCACAAGCGCCTTACAATGAGCAGTTCTTC. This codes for CASSPQAPYNEQFF.

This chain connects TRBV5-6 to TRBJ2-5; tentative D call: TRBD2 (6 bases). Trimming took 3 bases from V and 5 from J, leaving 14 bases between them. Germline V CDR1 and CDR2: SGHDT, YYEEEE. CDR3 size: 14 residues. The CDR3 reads CASSYGGLGETQYF. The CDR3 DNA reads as TGTGCCAGCAGCTATGGGGGGTTGGGGGAGACCCAGTACTTC.

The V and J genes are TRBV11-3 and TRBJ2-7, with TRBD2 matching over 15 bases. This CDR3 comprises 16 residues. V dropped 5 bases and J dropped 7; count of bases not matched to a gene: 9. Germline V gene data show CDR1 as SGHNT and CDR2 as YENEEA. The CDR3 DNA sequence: TGTGCCAGCAGCCCTAGCGGGACTAGCGGGAGGCGAGAGCAGTACTTC. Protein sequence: CASSPSGTSGRREQYF.

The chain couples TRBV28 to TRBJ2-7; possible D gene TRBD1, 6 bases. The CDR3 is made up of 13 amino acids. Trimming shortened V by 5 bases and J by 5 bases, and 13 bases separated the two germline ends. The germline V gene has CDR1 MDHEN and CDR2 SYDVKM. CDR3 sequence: CASSGTPKDEQYF. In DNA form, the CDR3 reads TGTGCCAGCAGTGGGACACCTAAGGACGAGCAGTACTTC.

Here the CDR3 DNA reads TGTGCCAGTAGTCCCCAGGCGGGGGTTACAGATACGCAGTATTTT. Translating it yields CASSPQAGVTDTQYF. This chain uses TRBV19 with TRBJ2-3; 7 nucleotides line up with TRBD2. CDR1 LNHDA and CDR2 SQIVND come from the germline V gene (reference sequence). V shed 5 bases, J shed 3 bases, and the junction held 8 bases outside the gene matches. CDR3 length: 15 residues. Complete variable domain (other parts from reference TRBV19 and TRBJ2-3): DGGITQSPKYLFRKEGQNVTLSCEQNLNHDAMYWYRQDPGQGLRLIYYSQIVNDFQKGDIAEGYSVSREKKESFPLTVTSAQKNPTAFYLCASSPQAGVTDTQYFGPGTRLTVL.

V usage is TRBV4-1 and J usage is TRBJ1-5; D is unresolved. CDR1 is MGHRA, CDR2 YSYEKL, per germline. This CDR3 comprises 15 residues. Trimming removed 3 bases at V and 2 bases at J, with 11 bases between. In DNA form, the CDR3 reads TGCGCCAGCAGCCATGACCCCACGGGCAATCAGCCCCAGCATTTT. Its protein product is CASSHDPTGNQPQHF.

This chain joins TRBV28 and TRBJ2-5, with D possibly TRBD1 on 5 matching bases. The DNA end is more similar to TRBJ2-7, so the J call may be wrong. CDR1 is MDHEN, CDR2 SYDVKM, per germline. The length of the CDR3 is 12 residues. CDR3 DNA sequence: TGTGCCAGCAGTTTGGCAGGGTCCGAGCAGTACTTC. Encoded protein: CASSLAGSEQYF.